This T cell receptor beta chain came from a study of blood T cell repertoires in COVID-19. Germline CDR1 reads MDHEN; CDR2 reads SYDVKM. The CDR3 contains 16 residues. Deletions cut 1 base from V and 6 bases from J, with 18 bases between. Clones were read by immunoSEQ multiplex PCR, and TCRdb kept only the in-frame ones, dropping some. The sample lists around 190,000 clones, approximately 90% occurring once. The chain combines TRBV28 with TRBJ1-2; D is possibly TRBD1 (6 bases). The specimen was PBMCs or T cells enriched from blood (not recorded which). This receptor was obtained from a man younger than 35 with acute COVID-19. CDR3 in amino acids: CASSLYQGSQSDGYTF. CDR3 coding DNA: TGTGCCAGCAGTTTATACCAGGGGTCACAGTCCGATGGCTACACCTTC.